Reported below is one T cell receptor beta chain. This specimen belongs to a study of blood T cell repertoires in COVID-19. Study background: Sites across the United States, Italy and Spain contributed samples from acute and convalescent COVID-19. PBMCs, B-cell-depleted T cells, or T cells were the source of the cDNA or gDNA that made up the material.

CDR3 length: 13 residues. Trimming removed 0 bases at V and 9 bases at J, with 8 bases between. Per the germline V gene, CDR1 is MGHRA and CDR2 is YSYEKL. As handled by the study authors: Estimates of nucleated cell counts were drawn from the amplification of reference gene primers. The data were produced by immunoSEQ multiplex PCR, yet TCRdb's version contains in-frame clones alone and is incomplete. That table supplies the V and J calls and clone size; D and trimming were determined from the DNA. The sample has approximately 250,000 clones, 80% to 90% seen once. Self-reported history from a screening survey and questionnaire set each donor's cohort.

The sequence was collected from a man in his thirties or forties with acute COVID-19. Sequenced sample: PBMCs or T cells enriched from blood (not recorded which). V is TRBV4-1 and J is TRBJ2-2; D is uncertain. The CDR3 sequence: CASSQEPPRELFF. The CDR3 DNA follows: TGCGCCAGCAGCCAAGAGCCCCCTAGGGAGCTGTTTTTT.